Below, one T cell receptor beta chain is given with its context. Its antigen is not identified. The V end lost 5 bases, the J end lost 2 bases, and 22 bases lay between the germline ends. The CDR3 is 17 amino acids. The germline V gene encodes CDR1 DFQATT and CDR2 SNEGSKA (reference sequence). This specimen comes from a study of T cells in Graves' hyperthyroidism and ophthalmopathy. The study, taken as a whole, reports: With a median lead of around 6.7 months before onset, the model predicted ophthalmopathy.

Amplified TCR beta CDR3 regions came from RNA transcripts. Using the HTBI primer set, a first-round RT-PCR was run on the TCR CDR3. TCRdb processed the multiplex PCR reads anew with MiXCR; each CDR3 protein has one entry. The table records about 530,000 distinct CDR3 sequences, approximately 17% of them present only once. PBMCs were collected from a 10 ml volume of fresh peripheral blood. The specimen sequenced was blood. The source of this sequence is a woman younger than 35 with Graves' ophthalmopathy. The genes are TRBV20-1 and TRBJ2-1; a weak D match, TRBD2 (7 bases). The CDR3 region is CSAPRRRGGLTYNEQFF. CDR3 DNA: TGCAGTGCTCCCCGAAGAAGGGGGGGTCTTACCTACAATGAGCAGTTCTTC.